This T cell receptor beta chain emerged from a study of T cell changes during pregnancy in multiple sclerosis. V dropped 2 bases and J dropped 1 base, with 9 bases sitting between them. CDR3 size: 15 residues. Germline V gene data show CDR1 as SGHNT and CDR2 as YYREEE (reference sequence). Clones were sequenced by immunoSEQ multiplex PCR, and TCRdb holds only the in-frame ones, with some missing. The sample lists 39,000 or so clones; 85% to 95% were seen once. The chain uses TRBV5-4 and TRBJ2-2; tentative D call: TRBD2 (6 bases). Sequenced here: CD4+ T cells from peripheral blood mononuclear cells, sampled after pregnancy. The receptor was derived from a female donor in good health, enrolled as a control in a pregnancy study. CDR3 sequence: CASSFEEGNTGELFF. The CDR3 nucleotides are TGTGCCAGCAGCTTCGAGGAGGGGAACACCGGGGAGCTGTTTTTT.